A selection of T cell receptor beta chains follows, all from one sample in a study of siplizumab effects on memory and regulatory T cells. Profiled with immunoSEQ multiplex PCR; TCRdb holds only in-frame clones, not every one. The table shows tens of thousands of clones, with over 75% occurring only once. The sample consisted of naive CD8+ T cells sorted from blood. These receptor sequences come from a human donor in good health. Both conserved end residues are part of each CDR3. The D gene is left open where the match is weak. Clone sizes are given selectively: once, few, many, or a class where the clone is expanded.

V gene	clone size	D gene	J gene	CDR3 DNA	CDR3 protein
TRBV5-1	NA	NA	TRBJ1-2	TGCGCCAGCAGCTTGGTCCCAGGGGACGACTATGGCTACACCTTC	CASSLVPGDDYGYTF
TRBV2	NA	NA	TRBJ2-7	TGTGCCAACTGGAACAGCGACGAGCAGTACTTC	CANWNSDEQYF
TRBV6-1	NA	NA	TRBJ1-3	TGTGCCAGCAGTGACGGCAGCTCTGGAAACACCATATATTTT	CASSDGSSGNTIYF
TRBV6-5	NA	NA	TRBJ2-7	TGTGCCAGCAGCCTAACAGGGACCAACTCCTACGAGCAGTACTTC	CASSLTGTNSYEQYF
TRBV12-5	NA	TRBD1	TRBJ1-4	TGTGCTAGTGGTGCCGGGACAGGGTGGCCGGATGAAAAACTGTTTTTT	CASGAGTGWPDEKLFF
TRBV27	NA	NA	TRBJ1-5	TGTGCCAGCAGCCTCGGGGGAAGCAATCAGCCCCAGCATTTT	CASSLGGSNQPQHF
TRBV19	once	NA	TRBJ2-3	TGTGCCAGTAGAAGCTATATAGCAGATACGCAGTATTTT	CASRSYIADTQYF
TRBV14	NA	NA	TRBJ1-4	TGTGCCAGCAGCCTGGGACACCTTAATGAAAAACTGTTTTTT	CASSLGHLNEKLFF
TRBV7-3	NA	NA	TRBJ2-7	TGTGCCAGCAGCTTTTTCGGCGGCAGCTCCTACGAGCAGTACTTC	CASSFFGGSSYEQYF
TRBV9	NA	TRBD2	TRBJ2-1	TGTGCCAGCAGCGTGAGCGGGGTCCGAGGATACAATGAGCAGTTCTTC	CASSVSGVRGYNEQFF